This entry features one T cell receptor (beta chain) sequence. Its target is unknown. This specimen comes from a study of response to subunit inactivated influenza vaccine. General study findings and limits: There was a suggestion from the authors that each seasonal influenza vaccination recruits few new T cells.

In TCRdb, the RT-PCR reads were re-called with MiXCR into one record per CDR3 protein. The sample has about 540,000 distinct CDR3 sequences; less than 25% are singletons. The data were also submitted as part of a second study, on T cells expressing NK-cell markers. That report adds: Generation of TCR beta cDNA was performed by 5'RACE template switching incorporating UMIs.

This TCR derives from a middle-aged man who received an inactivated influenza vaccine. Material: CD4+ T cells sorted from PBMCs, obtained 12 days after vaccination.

CDR3 coding DNA: TGCGCCAGCAATTTCGCAGGGACAGATACGCAGTATTTT. Its protein product is CASNFAGTDTQYF. This chain uses TRBV4-1 with TRBJ2-3; a weak D match, TRBD1 (5 bases). CDR3 length: 13 amino acids. Trimming took off 7 bases at V and 3 bases at J, with 11 bases between the two ends. Germline lookup yields CDR1 MGHRA and CDR2 YSYEKL.